The present T cell receptor beta chain was sequenced within a study of blood T cell repertoires in COVID-19. Germline CDR1 reads SGHNT; CDR2 reads YENEEA. The CDR3 length is 15 residues. The trim removed 0 bases at V and 0 bases at J, leaving 1 base unmatched. Per the authors' pipeline: Using reference gene primer amplification, nucleated cell counts were estimated. This table comes from immunoSEQ multiplex PCR, and its TCRdb copy is limited to in-frame clones, with some not included. That table is the source of V, J and clone size, and D and trimming were worked out from the DNA. The table records roughly 200,000 clones, about nine tenths of them present only once. The participants were between about 18 and 90 years old and came from 24 US areas. Cohorts were based on clinical histories the participants reported.

Sequencing was done on a sample of PBMCs or T cells enriched from blood (not recorded which). This chain links TRBV11-3 with TRBJ2-7, with 8 nucleotides matching TRBD2. The sequence was obtained from a man between 18 and 35 years old with acute COVID-19. CDR3 in amino acids: CASSLDSGNSYEQYF. CDR3 nucleotide sequence: TGTGCCAGCAGCTTAGATAGCGGGAACTCCTACGAGCAGTACTTC.